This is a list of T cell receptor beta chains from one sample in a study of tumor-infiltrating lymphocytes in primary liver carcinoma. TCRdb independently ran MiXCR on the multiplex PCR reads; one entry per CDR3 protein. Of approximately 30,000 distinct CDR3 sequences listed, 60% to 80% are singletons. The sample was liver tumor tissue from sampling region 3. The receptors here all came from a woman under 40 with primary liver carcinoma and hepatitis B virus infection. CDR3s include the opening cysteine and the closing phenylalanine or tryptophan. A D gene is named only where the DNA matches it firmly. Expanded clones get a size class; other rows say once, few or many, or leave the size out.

CASSLDLGDMQYF | TGTGCCAGCAGCTTAGATCTAGGGGATATGCAGTATTTT | NA | TRBV11-2 | 13 | TRBJ2-3 | NA
CASIQGQGTNYCYTF | TGTGCCAGTATCCAAGGACAGGGGACTAACTATTGCTACACCTTC | NA | TRBV28 | 15 | TRBJ1-2 | TRBD1
CVSRLIPGLADNEQFF | TGTGTCAGCAGATTAATCCCGGGACTAGCGGACAATGAGCAGTTCTTC | NA | TRBV7-8 | 16 | TRBJ2-1 | TRBD2
CASNPELGLAKNIQYF | TGTGCCAGCAATCCCGAATTGGGTCTAGCCAAAAACATTCAGTATTTC | NA | TRBV11-2 | 16 | TRBJ2-4 | NA
CAISEEGVHGYTF | TGTGCCATCAGTGAGGAGGGGGTCCATGGCTACACCTTC | NA | TRBV10-3 | 13 | TRBJ1-2 | NA
CASRTDSNTEAFF | TGTGCCAGCAGGACGGATTCGAACACTGAAGCTTTCTTT | many | TRBV2 | 13 | TRBJ1-1 | NA
CASSLLAWRNEKLFF | TGTGCCAGCAGTTTACTAGCATGGAGGAATGAGAAACTGTTTTTT | NA | TRBV28 | 15 | TRBJ1-4 | NA
CASSPQQGGSILAGIDTLYF | TGCGCCAGCAGCCCGCAACAGGGGGGCTCTATACTAGCGGGCATAGATACGCTGTATTTT | few | TRBV4-1 | 20 | TRBJ2-3 | NA
CASSLESGLAGRDTQYF | TGTGCCAGCAGTTTGGAATCGGGACTAGCGGGCAGAGATACGCAGTACTTT | once | TRBV11-3 | 17 | TRBJ2-3 | TRBD2
CSAGRITDTQYF | TGCAGTGCAGGCCGAATCACAGATACGCAGTATTTT | few | TRBV29-1 | 12 | TRBJ2-3 | NA
CASNQDRRGTVVDTQYF | TGTGCCAGCAACCAAGATCGAAGGGGGACGGTGGTAGATACGCAGTATTTT | many | TRBV4-2 | 17 | TRBJ2-3 | NA
CASRPDGRSYNEQFF | TGTGCCAGCAGACCTGACGGGAGGTCCTACAATGAACAGTTCTTT | NA | TRBV12-3/TRBV12-4 | 15 | TRBJ2-1 | TRBD2
CSVEDQTSYTF | TGCAGCGTTGAAGATCAGACCAGCTACACCTTC | medium-sized | TRBV29-1 | 11 | TRBJ1-2 | NA
CASREIAHEQFF | TGTGCCAGCAGGGAAATAGCGCATGAGCAGTTCTTC | medium-sized | TRBV6-1 | 12 | TRBJ2-1 | NA
CANSVAGNTGELFF | TGTGCGAACAGCGTAGCGGGGAACACCGGGGAGCTGTTTTTT | NA | TRBV6-2/TRBV6-3 | 14 | TRBJ2-2 | TRBD2
CASSQEEGQGCGELFF | TGTGCCAGCAGCCAAGAAGAGGGGCAGGGGTGTGGGGAGCTGTTTTTT | few | TRBV4-2 | 16 | TRBJ2-2 | NA
CANSPRGSRNNEQFF | TGTGCCAACAGCCCTCGGGGTAGCAGGAACAATGAGCAGTTCTTC | many | TRBV11-3 | 15 | TRBJ2-1 | NA
CASSIPGAGGNQPQHF | TGTGCCAGTAGTATACCCGGGGCAGGTGGCAATCAGCCCCAGCATTTT | NA | TRBV19 | 16 | TRBJ1-5 | NA
CASSFPSGRSRNEQFF | TGTGCCAGCAGCTTCCCCAGCGGGAGGAGTCGGAATGAGCAGTTCTTC | medium-sized | TRBV5-4 | 16 | TRBJ2-1 | TRBD2
CASSYRNGPRPTDTQYF | TGTGCCAGCAGTTACCGGAACGGACCTCGACCCACAGATACGCAGTATTTT | once | TRBV6-6 | 17 | TRBJ2-3 | NA
CASSLDQGAGIEAFF | TGTGCCAGCAGCTTAGATCAGGGGGCTGGAATTGAAGCTTTCTTT | NA | TRBV11-2 | 15 | TRBJ1-1 | TRBD1